This TCR beta chain originates from a study of cytomegalovirus exposure and HLA in healthy donors (TCRdb year 2017). Looking at the study overall: An earlier analysis of 587 of the donors reported over 250 Gb of sequence data and around 100 million unique TCR beta sequences obtained from about 180 million T cells. Donor age, sex, ethnicity and CMV serostatus were collected together with the repertoire data. HLA typing included class I and class II loci at four-digit resolution. The study aimed to test whether cataloging public T cell receptors could reveal signatures of past pathogen exposure. The study combined high-throughput TCR immunosequencing, statistical association of individual TCRs with disease status, and machine learning to predict cytomegalovirus infection status. Roughly 5 DR-DQ haplotypes were handled as single units for association and clustering, since linkage in the cohort was strong. Genome-wide SNP genotypes for about three fifths of the roughly 670 donors were used in a later genetic analysis, which treated that subset as a discovery cohort. Typing coverage varied by locus: roughly 629-630 donors for A, B, C, DRB1 and DQB1; roughly 560 for DQA1; nearly 610 for DPA1; roughly 450 for DPB1. Every discovery cohort repertoire had been produced on one sequencing platform. A later analysis re-examined previously published TCR beta repertoires from roughly 650 donors and added high-resolution HLA genotyping to investigate patterns of TCR occurrence. Among the roughly 390 genotyped donors, 75% to 90% belonged to the genetic ancestry cluster associated with self-reported Caucasian donors. Among about 370 genotyped donors of the cohort, an average of around 250,000 unique TCR beta nucleotide sequences was sequenced per donor, of which about 18% were non-productive. A separate validation cohort of about 110 different subjects was used in addition to the roughly 670-subject first cohort. Approximately 330 gigabases of sequencing data and 75 million to 85 million unique TCR sequences made up an early release that covered 640 HLA-typed donors. The T cell repertoires of around 730 subjects were profiled by immunosequencing and related to cytomegalovirus serostatus. Rather than drawing on any new phenotypic data, the later analysis identified candidate immune exposures from TCR beta sequences and the way those sequences occurred across donors. An earlier analysis of 587 of the donors used high-throughput TCR beta sequencing to judge whether each TCR beta V gene segment behaved as functional or pseudogenic. Overall study results and their limits: A further reported finding was that TCR beta sequences accurately predicted the HLA-A and HLA-B alleles for most subjects in the first cohort. Most TCR sequences were observed very rarely across donors, whereas some public TCRs were present in many individuals. In a later analysis, the rate of TCR association differed among HLA loci, with DRB1 alleles having the most associated TCRs and HLA-C alleles having the fewest. The classifier was reported to diagnose cytomegalovirus status with high specificity and sensitivity in both the original and validation cohorts. According to a later analysis, parvovirus B19, influenza, CMV and Epstein-Barr virus appeared linked to several top co-occurrence clusters. Linkage disequilibrium might explain the correlated functional status among segregating V segments, but an unknown experimental factor could not be excluded. In vitro tests confirmed that three of the cytomegalovirus-associated TCR beta chains recognize cytomegalovirus antigens. Because HLA typing was unavailable for some donors at each locus, only the typed subset was used in association tests. A cluster of highly shared sequence variants was judged likely to be a technical artifact of the sequencing pipeline. Compared with equally common non-associated chains, HLA-associated TCR beta chains in a later analysis were more clonally expanded and had lower generation probabilities. A later analysis associated 16,951 TCR beta sequences with specific HLA alleles at a false discovery rate of 0.05. In an earlier analysis of approximately 590 of the donors, most TCR beta V segments were observed in productive rearrangements about 87% or about 30% of the time, broadly matching IMGT annotations. A later analysis found that most CMV-associated TCR beta chains appeared HLA-restricted, with HLA associations seemingly driven largely by CMV exposure. An association between a missense DCLRE1C variant and V-gene and J-gene trimming of TCR beta chains was found in a later genetic analysis and replicated in an independent cohort. Some IMGT-functional V segments, including TRBV6-2 and TRBV6-3, could not be told apart with the 87-base-pair reads, so those segments were excluded. CMV serostatus was the only immune exposure information available for the cohort. The study gave a list of 150 to 200 TCR beta chains associated with cytomegalovirus. In a later genetic analysis, fewer N-insertions in productive TCRs were reported among donors in an Asian-associated ancestry cluster than the roughly 670-donor mean. In this cohort, only TCR beta chains were sequenced, and detectable features were limited by the absence of alpha or paired-chain data. Strong co-occurrence of HLA alleles, especially DR and DQ, made assigning TCR associations to individual alleles difficult. Sequencing depth was assumed to be roughly uniform across donors in the presence/absence analyses, though that assumption may not hold. Because counts were too low, seventeen rarely observed V segments, including chromosome 9 orphons, were excluded from the earlier analysis of around 640 of the donors. The authors suggested that the approach could potentially be generalized to other disease states and immunological phenotypes.

As regards this clone: The specificity of this receptor is unknown. Base qualities are not at hand, and no much larger clone is one base apart.

A distance of 7 bases separates the germline ends of V and J, which lose 1 base and 9 bases respectively. Reading from cysteine to phenylalanine, the CDR3 counts 12 amino acids. Here the CDR3 DNA is all that survives: 36 bases in frame from base 1. CDR1 GTSNPN and CDR2 SVGIG were looked up in the germline V gene (reference sequence). The cohort consisted of fewer than 700 healthy bone marrow donors. Cohort members were all nominally healthy when sampled, although unrecorded immune exposures were likely present. The donor was CMV seropositive and belonged to the group of 250 to 300 seropositive cohort members. A peripheral blood sample was provided by each donor, and peripheral blood mononuclear cells were used for TCR beta sequencing. The Qiagen DNeasy Blood Extraction Kit was used to extract genomic DNA from the blood cell samples. The library relied on the immunoSEQ multiplex PCR assay. For the multiplex PCR, a mixture combining 60 forward primers for TCR Vbeta segments and 13 reverse primers for TCR Jbeta segments was used. The CDR3 region of rearranged TCR beta genes was amplified from genomic DNA by a multiplex PCR assay. On the Illumina HiSeq System, the amplified TCR beta libraries were sequenced as 87-base-pair reads. The study's own analysis went as follows. A later analysis tallied around 80 million unique TCR beta chains across the 660 or so repertoires, and about 12 million of those chains were shared by two or more donors. Raw reads were error-corrected and collapsed into unique sequences with a nearest-neighbor algorithm that merged closely related sequences to remove PCR and sequencing errors. V, D and J gene segments were assigned by aligning CDR3 sequences to IMGT reference sequences. Each retained sequence needed at least a six-nucleotide match to both a V gene segment and a J gene segment. Rearrangements were classified as productive when the CDR3 lacked stop codons and remained in frame with V and J, and all other rearrangements were classified as non-productive. Following IMGT convention, CDR3 was defined as the stretch from the second conserved V-encoded cysteine to the conserved J-encoded phenylalanine. The earlier analysis of 587 of the donors excluded sequences that lacked an unambiguous match to a single V gene segment. In an earlier analysis of approximately 560 of the donors, a V segment was called functional when productive rearrangements were above 56.7%, and segregating when the standard deviation between donors exceeded 5%. A statistical classification framework was developed to diagnose cytomegalovirus status using the catalog of TCR beta chain sequences. In a later analysis, TCR nucleotide sequences were compared against IMGT/GENE-DB human TR gene sequences so that V and J genes could be assigned. In a later analysis, CDR3 sequences and most-parsimonious VDJ recombination scenarios were assigned using the TCRdist pipeline. In a later analysis, each TCR beta chain was defined by its CDR3 amino acid sequence together with its V-gene family, and reads lacking a unique V-gene family were excluded. A later analysis removed 550 to 700 highly shared, low-generation-probability nucleotide sequences to deal with suspected cross-contamination and a sequencing artifact. For each public chain, a later analysis derived a clonal expansion index from normalized ranks of inferred template counts within each repertoire. In a later analysis, generation probabilities were computed using a VDJ recombination model fitted to out-of-frame rearrangements, and the results were checked against IGoR. Hypergeometric tests were used in a later analysis to score TCR-TCR, TCR-HLA and TCR-CMV co-occurrence, with a repertoire-size bias correction applied to the TCR pairs. In a later analysis, false discovery rates were estimated by permuting HLA or CMV assignments 20 times. In a later analysis, co-occurring TCRs were grouped using DBSCAN, with TCRdist sequence similarity added in when clustering inside HLA-allele-positive subsets. Repertoires with fewer than 30,000 or more than 120,000 public chains were left out of co-occurrence clustering, as were about 5 repertoires with anomalous nucleotide sharing. In TCRdb, the immuneACCESS table is reduced to in-frame sequences with V and J assigned. These tables do not hold every clone; where another copy was compared, an unresolved V gene accounts for under half, and the others remain unexplained. V, J and clone size are taken as reported in that table, and D and trimming were inferred from the DNA itself. The sample table records tens of thousands of clones; over 60% of these occur just once. The top ten hold 2.5% to 3% of the sample.

This receptor was obtained from a woman in her forties in good health and CMV-seropositive. Sequencing input: PBMCs. This receptor chain uses TRBV30 and TRBJ1-6; the D gene is possibly TRBD1, with 5 bases matching. This receptor carries the CDR3 CAWSDGGSPLHF. The DNA is as follows: TGTGCCTGGAGTGACGGGGGTTCACCCCTCCACTTT. Outside the CDR3, residues come from the reference TRBV30 and TRBJ1-6 proteins, so the full variable domain is: SQTIHQWPATLVQPVGSPLSLECTVEGTSNPNLYWYRQAAGRGLQLLFYSVGIGQISSEVPQNLSASRPQDRQFILSSKKLLLSDSGFYLCAWSDGGSPLHFGNGTRLTVT.